Shown below are 26 T cell receptor beta chains from a single sample sequenced in a study of cytomegalovirus exposure and HLA in healthy donors. PCR primers comprised 60 Vbeta and 13 Jbeta primers. Measured with immunoSEQ multiplex PCR; TCRdb has only the in-frame clones, and not every one. Its listing shows 150,000 or so clones. The sample taken for sequencing was PBMCs. These receptors were collected from a man younger than 40 in good health and CMV-seronegative.

The chain recombines TRBV14 with TRBJ2-3, with D maybe TRBD1 (5 bases). Trimming removed 2 bases at V and 1 base at J, with 16 bases between. From germline, CDR1 is SGHDN and CDR2 FVKESK. The CDR3 is 17 residues long. As DNA, the CDR3 is TGTGCCAGCAGCCAAAAGGGGAAAACCGTGGGCACAGATACGCAGTATTTT. Encoded protein: CASSQKGKTVGTDTQYF.

This chain connects TRBV6-1 to TRBJ2-5; no firm D call. The germline gives CDR1 MNHNS, CDR2 SASEGT. CDR3 length equals 15 residues. Trimming left V 2 bases short and J 2 bases short, with 12 bases between. CDR3 DNA sequence: TGTGCCAGCAGTGAAAATTGGGCTACTCAAGAGACCCAGTACTTC. Protein: CASSENWATQETQYF.

This sequence joins TRBV7-8 and TRBJ2-3; TRBD1 matches at 9 bases. CDR1 is SGHVS, CDR2 FQNEAQ, per germline. The V segment lost 5 bases and the J segment 3 bases; nucleotides outside the gene matches: 6. CDR3 size: 15 residues. The CDR3 DNA sequence: TGTGCCAGCAGCACCGGGACAGGGAGGACAGATACGCAGTATTTT. Its translation: CASSTGTGRTDTQYF. Filled out from reference TRBV7-8 and TRBJ2-3, the complete variable domain reads GAGVSQSPRYKVAKRGQDVALRCDPISGHVSLFWYQQALGQGPEFLTYFQNEAQLDKSGLPSDRFFAERPEGSVSTLKIQRTQQEDSAVYLCASSTGTGRTDTQYFGPGTRLTVL.

In DNA form, the CDR3 reads TGTGCCAGCAGTGATTCAGGGTTCGGAACTGGGGCCAACGTCCTGACTTTC. Protein: CASSDSGFGTGANVLTF. The chain uses TRBV2 and TRBJ2-6; D perhaps matches TRBD1 (5 bases). This CDR3 spans 17 amino acids. V lost 3 bases and J 2 bases, leaving 14 bases between the germline ends. The germline CDR1 and CDR2 sequences are SNHLY and FYNNEI.

The chain employs TRBV7-6 and TRBJ1-1; the match to TRBD1 covers 7 bases. V was pared by 3 bases and J by 4 bases, with 2 bases of the junction left unmatched. The germline V gene has CDR1 SGHVS and CDR2 FNYEAQ. The CDR3 has 13 amino acids. CDR3: CASSFQGVTEAFF. The CDR3, as DNA: TGTGCCAGCAGCTTCCAGGGGGTCACTGAAGCTTTCTTT.

A word on this clone: Different DNA sequences within this sample yield the same CDR3. V is TRBV5-6 and J is TRBJ2-2; D is uncertain. The V end was cut by 2 bases, the J end by 0 bases, with 8 bases between. The CDR3 extends over 15 amino acids. The germline CDR1 and CDR2 sequences are SGHDT and YYEEEE. The CDR3 protein is CASSFGPTNTGELFF. In nucleotides, the CDR3 is TGTGCCAGCAGCTTTGGGCCAACGAACACCGGGGAGCTGTTTTTT.

The chain joins TRBV5-4 to TRBJ2-2; 8 bases match TRBD1. This CDR3 region has 16 residues. CDR1 is SGHNT and CDR2 is YYREEE in the germline V gene (reference sequence). V trimming: 0 bases; J trimming: 2 bases; junction bases outside the gene matches: 3. The CDR3, as DNA: TGTGCCAGCAGCTTGGGGCAGGGGGCAAACACCGGGGAGCTGTTTTTT. Translating it yields CASSLGQGANTGELFF.

The chain couples TRBV12-5 to TRBJ2-5, with 7 bases fitting TRBD1. Trimming took 4 bases from V and 3 from J; bases not matched to a gene: 5. The CDR3 contains 14 residues. The germline gives CDR1 LGHNT, CDR2 FRNRAP. The CDR3 region has the DNA TGTGCTAGTGGTTCCTCTACAGGGGAAGAGACCCAGTACTTC. This sequence encodes CASGSSTGEETQYF.

The V gene is TRBV7-2, the J gene TRBJ2-5; tentatively, D is TRBD2 (5 bases). Trimming left V 0 bases short and J 5 bases short, with 10 bases between. Germline V lookup: CDR1 SGHTA, CDR2 FQGNSA. The CDR3 has 14 amino acids. The CDR3 DNA reads TGTGCCAGCAGCTTAGCGGGGTGGAGGGAGACCCAGTACTTC. It codes for CASSLAGWRETQYF.

The gene calls are TRBV19 and TRBJ1-5; 7 nucleotides line up with TRBD1. CDR1 and CDR2 from the germline V gene are LNHDA and SQIVND (reference sequence). The CDR3 extends over 16 amino acids. The V and J ends lost 3 bases and 4 bases, in that order; junction bases with no gene match: 9. CDR3: CASSIRWTGVNQPQHF. DNA of the CDR3: TGTGCCAGTAGTATCCGATGGACAGGAGTTAATCAGCCCCAGCATTTT.

V usage is TRBV5-1 and J usage is TRBJ2-7, with a possible D match to TRBD1 (5 bases). The CDR3 is 13 amino acids. Per the germline V gene, CDR1 is SGHRS and CDR2 is YFSETQ. V was clipped by 0 bases and J by 2 bases, with 6 bases between them. DNA for the CDR3: TGCGCCAGCAGCTTGGAGGGGACCTACGAGCAGTACTTC. It yields the protein CASSLEGTYEQYF.

The rearrangement uses TRBV4-1 and TRBJ1-2; 8 bases match TRBD1. The CDR3 is 16 amino acids. Germline loops: CDR1 MGHRA, CDR2 YSYEKL. Losses at the gene ends were 2 bases for V and 2 bases for J; bases not matched to a gene: 7. CDR3 sequence (DNA): TGCGCCAGCAGCCAAACAGGGGGTAGAAGGAACTATGGCTACACCTTC. It encodes CASSQTGGRRNYGYTF.

A word on this clone: The sample contains more than one DNA sequence encoding this CDR3. The rearrangement links TRBV7-2 to TRBJ1-5; weak D call: TRBD1 (5 bases). Germline CDR1 SGHTA, CDR2 FQGNSA. The ends were cut back, 5 bases at V and 12 bases at J, with 14 bases in the middle. This CDR3 comprises 12 residues. The DNA of the CDR3 is TGTGCCAGCAGCCCCTACCAAGGACACCAGCATTTT. Amino acids: CASSPYQGHQHF. Full variable domain (remainder filled in from reference TRBV7-2 and TRBJ1-5): GAGVSQSPSNKVTEKGKDVELRCDPISGHTALYWYRQSLGQGLEFLIYFQGNSAPDKSGLPSDRFSAERTGGSVSTLTIQRTQQEDSAVYLCASSPYQGHQHFGDGTRLSIL.

This chain joins TRBV5-4 and TRBJ2-7; TRBD2 matches 11 bases. The CDR3 has 15 amino acids. V gave up 3 bases and J gave up 4 bases; unmatched junction bases: 6. Germline V lookup: CDR1 SGHNT, CDR2 YYREEE (reference sequence). DNA for the CDR3: TGTGCCAGCAGCTCTCCGACTAGCGGGAAATACGAGCAGTACTTC. It encodes CASSSPTSGKYEQYF.

The chain employs TRBV10-1 and TRBJ2-3; the match to TRBD2 covers 10 bases. The ends lost 6 bases at V and 3 bases at J; junction bases unmatched: 9. The germline CDR1 and CDR2 sequences are WNHNN and SYGVQD (reference sequence). This CDR3 spans 16 amino acids. As DNA, the CDR3 is TGCGCCAGCAGAGCCTCTAGCGGGAGTCATACAGATACGCAGTATTTT. Amino acids: CASRASSGSHTDTQYF.

This chain connects TRBV7-9 to TRBJ2-1; no clear D gene. The ends were cut back, 0 bases at V and 9 bases at J, with 9 bases in the middle. The CDR3 extends over 13 amino acids. Germline loops: CDR1 SEHNR, CDR2 FQNEAQ (reference sequence). CDR3 sequence (DNA): TGTGCCAGCAGCTTAGCCATTAACGGTGAGCAGTTCTTC. Amino acid sequence: CASSLAINGEQFF.

The J gene is TRBJ2-7, the V gene TRBV4-1, with TRBD1 matching 7 bases. The CDR3 contains 14 residues. CDR1 MGHRA and CDR2 YSYEKL come from the germline V gene. J was trimmed by 4 bases and V by 4 bases; bases with no gene match: 7. The CDR3 reads CASSPEPGQYEQYF. CDR3 sequence (DNA): TGCGCCAGCAGCCCAGAGCCGGGACAGTACGAGCAGTACTTC.

The rearrangement links TRBV19 to TRBJ2-7, with 11 bases identical to TRBD2. With V trimmed by 5 bases and J by 0 bases, 12 bases remained unmatched. Germline V gene lookup returns CDR1 LNHDA and CDR2 SQIVND (reference sequence). The CDR3 covers 18 residues. CDR3 DNA sequence: TGTGCCAGTAGTGAGGGACTAGCGGCGGCTACGAGCTCCTACGAGCAGTACTTC. Protein product: CASSEGLAAATSSYEQYF.

The chain recombines TRBV13 with TRBJ1-1, with a possible D match to TRBD1 (6 bases). Germline CDR1 is PRHDT and CDR2 is FYEKMQ (reference sequence). The CDR3 contains 15 residues. The V end was cut by 0 bases, the J end by 0 bases, with 8 bases between. DNA of the CDR3: TGTGCCAGCAGCTTAGGTACAGGGATGAACACTGAAGCTTTCTTT. Protein: CASSLGTGMNTEAFF. The full variable domain, in which reference TRBV13 and TRBJ1-1 provide the parts outside the CDR3, is AAGVIQSPRHLIKEKRETATLKCYPIPRHDTVYWYQQGPGQDPQFLISFYEKMQSDKGSIPDRFSAQQFSDYHSELNMSSLELGDSALYFCASSLGTGMNTEAFFGQGTRLTVV.

V usage is TRBV5-1 and J usage is TRBJ1-6; D unresolved. The CDR3 consists of 16 residues. Germline V gene data show CDR1 as SGHRS and CDR2 as YFSETQ. With 6 bases removed from V and 9 bases from J, the gap between germline ends came to 22 bases. CDR3 amino acids: CASKHTYKAPGSPLHF. CDR3 coding DNA: TGCGCCAGCAAACATACGTATAAGGCCCCAGGTTCACCCCTCCACTTT.

The chain has TRBV7-6 and TRBJ2-1; maybe TRBD1 (6 bases). This CDR3 comprises 16 residues. CDR1 and CDR2 (germline): SGHVS, FNYEAQ. The V and J ends lost 2 bases and 0 bases respectively, with 11 bases between them. The CDR3 reads CASSLSGTPSYNEQFF. CDR3 bases: TGTGCCAGCAGCTTATCAGGGACACCCTCCTACAATGAGCAGTTCTTC.

The rearrangement joins TRBV19 to TRBJ2-7; 10 bases map to TRBD2. CDR3 length: 13 amino acids. V shed 10 bases and J 2 bases; nucleotides not matched to a gene: 5. Germline values: CDR1 LNHDA, CDR2 SQIVND (reference sequence). CDR3 sequence (DNA): TGTGCCACGGTAGCGGGAGGAGCCTACGAGCAGTACTTC. Amino acids: CATVAGGAYEQYF.

This chain joins TRBV10-3 and TRBJ1-1, with D tentatively TRBD1 (5 bases). V was pared by 6 bases and J by 0 bases, with 20 bases between. This CDR3 comprises 17 residues. Germline V gene data show CDR1 as ENHRY and CDR2 as SYGVKD. CDR3 DNA: TGTGCCATCAGCGGGGGGGGTCTTCGCAGCATGAACACTGAAGCTTTCTTT. It specifies CAISGGGLRSMNTEAFF.

The chain is built from TRBV27 and TRBJ1-2, with D perhaps matching TRBD1 (5 bases). V lost 2 bases to trimming and J lost 3 bases, with 7 bases between them. The CDR3 has 13 residues. Germline V CDR1 and CDR2: MNHEY, SMNVEV (reference sequence). The CDR3 here is CASSLRGDYGYTF. The CDR3 region has the DNA TGTGCCAGCAGTTTACGGGGGGACTATGGCTACACCTTC.

The gene calls are TRBV29-1 and TRBJ2-1; weak D call: TRBD1 (6 bases). Germline lookup yields CDR1 SQVTM and CDR2 ANQGSEA. V lost 7 bases to trimming and J lost 5 bases, with 12 bases between them. The CDR3 is made up of 12 amino acids. The CDR3 DNA reads as TGCAGCGGGTCCTACAGGGACAATGAGCAGTTCTTC. It encodes CSGSYRDNEQFF.

The chain recombines TRBV11-2 with TRBJ2-3; 7 bases are shared with TRBD2. The CDR3 consists of 15 residues. V was pared by 5 bases and J by 2 bases, with 7 bases of the junction left unmatched. Germline V gives CDR1 SGHAT, CDR2 FQNNGV. CDR3 coding DNA: TGTGCCAGCAGCCTGACCCTAGCGGACACAGATACGCAGTATTTT. Translating gives CASSLTLADTDTQYF.